A single sample is the source of the 2 T cell receptor beta chains below, sequenced in a study of OX40 agonist ivuxolimab in advanced cancers. Clones were read by immunoSEQ multiplex PCR, and TCRdb kept only the in-frame ones, dropping some. This sample has approximately 50,000 clones, with about 88% found just once. The sample was CD4+ or CD8+ T cells sorted from blood, taken in a trial of the OX40 agonist ivuxolimab. The source is an adult with an advanced solid tumor such as melanoma, head and neck, liver or kidney cancer.

This clone was detected once. The genes are TRBV10-3 and TRBJ2-7, with D possibly being TRBD1 (6 bases). The CDR3 consists of 12 residues. Germline-derived CDR1 and CDR2 are ENHRY and SYGVKD. The germline V and J ends were trimmed by 8 bases and 5 bases, with 13 bases remaining between them. The CDR3 DNA reads as TGTGCCATCTCTCCTCAGGGGAACGAGCAGTACTTC. Translation gives CAISPQGNEQYF.

The chain links TRBV6-5 to TRBJ2-7, with no clear D. This CDR3 has 16 residues. The V end was cut by 0 bases, the J end by 5 bases, with 17 bases between. The germline gives CDR1 MNHEY, CDR2 SVGAGI. CDR3 protein: CASSYSRVIPSHEQYF. CDR3 DNA sequence: TGTGCCAGCAGTTACTCGAGAGTTATCCCATCCCACGAGCAGTACTTC.